The sequence of this TCR beta chain was determined in a study of molecular identifiers for immune sequencing clone quantification (dated by TCRdb to 2016 to 2019). Describing the broader study: In a replicate experiment, RNA from around 20,000 or 100,000 naive CD8 T cells was split into five aliquots, four of which were sequenced. This methods study benchmarked molecular-identifier clustering-based TCR repertoire sequencing (MIDCIRS) and TCR RNA copy counting, using CD8 T cells to do so.

Results and caveats for the whole study, not just this receptor: Clones above 20 RNA copies held over 99% of molecules in CMV-specific effector cells but under 1% in naive cells. Modeling gave about 3.2 recovered TCR RNA copies per cell versus approximately 9 by digital PCR, implying around 30% capture efficiency. The naive libraries included spiked-in Jurkat TCR RNA (10 copies' worth), and this Jurkat TCR RNA is not part of the donor repertoire. Even against a background of about 960,000 naive CD8 T cells, spiked-in Jurkat TCR RNA amounting to a single cell's worth was reported to be detectable. The sizes of highly expanded clones could end up underestimated when identical TCR molecules share a barcode. When barcode sub-clustering was not used, chimeric consensus sequences inflated TCR diversity, with chimeras reaching as high as 47%.

This clonotype was counted ten times or more. Its specific antigen is unknown. Within one base of it there is no much larger clone, and no base qualities were kept. Libraries came from PCR. The data were produced on an Illumina HiSeq 4000. Bulk TCR libraries were generated as previously described, with the TCR primers listed in Table S5 used. Purification of total RNA was performed with the Qiagen AllPrep DNA/RNA kit. Before analysis, reads from multiple sequencing runs of the same library were pooled. For the original study's pipeline: Reads were retained only if their TCR constant sequence matched exactly, and those retained reads were trimmed to 150 nt and grouped according to their 12-nt molecular barcodes. Reads inside each barcode group were sub-clustered using a 15% Levenshtein threshold, and a quality-weighted consensus sequence was constructed for each RNA molecule. Non-functional sequences were filtered out, along with any lower-count sequence sitting one edit away from another sequence. Based on fitting two negative binomial distributions, any barcode sub-cluster with under 20% of the maximum read count was discarded. Clones were called with MiXCR by TCRdb after fastp trimmed the public reads at Q25, and only in-frame beta chains were retained. Every distinct CDR3 protein forms one entry, paired with its most common genes and DNA. V and J calls and clone size were set by TCRdb, not the authors. The sample table contains hundreds of thousands of distinct CDR3 sequences; only one count was recorded for about 20% of them. The ten largest clones capture 0.75% to 0.95% of the sample.

Libraries of naive CD8 T cells were generated from about 19,000 to 1,100,000 sorted cells, with 10%, 30% or 50% of the purified RNA used. Naive CD8 T cells, defined as CD8+CD4-CCR7+CD45RA+, were FACS-sorted into RLT Plus buffer on a BD FACSAria II. To test detection sensitivity, Jurkat RNA equivalent to more than 9 TCR copies was spiked into samples of about 18,000-1,000,000 naive CD8 T cells. Enrichment of CD8 T cells was performed with RosetteSep CD8+ T Cell Enrichment Cocktail and Ficoll-Paque, after which ACK red cell lysis was carried out. Sequenced sample: naive CD8+ T cells from blood, with Jurkat cell RNA spiked in. The sample's cell subset or site, from its label and the paper: FACS-sorted CD8+CD4-CCR7+CD45RA+ naive T cells. The sequence derives from a human donor in good health. Some libraries in this study had Jurkat cell RNA spiked in.

The DNA sequence follows: TGTGCCAGCAGCCCCCCAGCGGGAGTAACAGATACGCAGTATTTT. It translates to CASSPPAGVTDTQYF. The V gene is TRBV7-9 and the J gene is TRBJ2-3; TRBD2 aligns with 8 central bases. Via the germline V gene (reference sequence), CDR1 is SEHNR and CDR2 FQNEAQ. Ends trimmed: V by 5 bases, J by 3 bases; bases unmatched to a gene: 7. The CDR3, from cysteine to phenylalanine, totals 15 residues. The read is trimmed to its CDR3 DNA, 45 bases read in frame from base 1.